What follows is one TCR beta chain and its context. Its antigen is undetermined. This sample was included in a study of OX40 agonist ivuxolimab in advanced cancers. Study-level results: Both blood CD4+ and CD8+ T cells showed clonal growth by week 6 at 0.1 to 3.0 mg/kg. Relative to CD4+ cells, CD8+ T cells on average had more expanded clones.

Repertoires were generated with immunoSEQ multiplex PCR, while TCRdb's copy carries only in-frame clones and drops some. The sample includes about 54,000 clones, roughly 77% of them seen just once. The receptor's source is an adult with an advanced solid tumor such as melanoma, head and neck, liver or kidney cancer. The sequenced sample was CD4+ or CD8+ T cells sorted from blood, obtained in a trial of the OX40 agonist ivuxolimab.

The CDR3 spells CASSIGGYSGANVLTF. The DNA of the CDR3 is TGTGCCAGTAGTATAGGCGGTTACTCTGGGGCCAACGTCCTGACTTTC. The V gene is TRBV19, the J gene TRBJ2-6; D call uncertain. V shed 1 base and J shed 0 bases, with 7 bases lying between them. This CDR3 has 16 amino acids. The germline CDR1 and CDR2 sequences are LNHDA and SQIVND (reference sequence).